Sequencing of this T cell receptor beta chain was carried out in a study of T cells in women clearing cervical HPV infection. Study background: Controls gave blood once infection was undetectable; cases at lesion identification. General study findings and limits: CIN3+ cases had significantly higher TCR richness than controls; evenness did not differ.

Details on this clone: What it binds is not known. The sequence runs out 3 residues before the end of the CDR3; the remainder is reconstructed from the germline J gene. Other DNA sequences in the same sample also yield this CDR3.

CDR1 LNHDA and CDR2 SQIVND come from the germline V gene (reference sequence). The CDR3 runs to 14 residues. V gave up 1 base and J gave up 10 bases, with 11 bases separating them. Dot-blot hybridization genotyped cervical HPV amplified with MY09/MY11 PCR. Measured with immunoSEQ multiplex PCR; TCRdb has only the in-frame clones, and not every one. This listing includes around 19,000 clones. The sequence was collected from a woman between 18 and 70 years old with a cervical HPV16 infection that either progressed to CIN3+ or cleared (not recorded which). Input material: blood buffy coat. V and J are TRBV19 and TRBJ1-6; tentative D call: TRBD1 (5 bases). CDR3: CASSIGGVQSPLHF. The CDR3 DNA, read in part, is TGTGCCAGTAGTATAGGAGGGGTTCAGTCACCC.